The next 28 T cell receptor beta chains were all read from a single sample in a study of CD8 T cells in ankylosing spondylitis. Findings and limits, study-wide: What seemed typical of ankylosing spondylitis blood was a TCR beta motif built from about eight highly homologous variants.

Their antigens are not known. TCRdb reprocessed the 5' RACE reads via MiXCR and lists one record per CDR3 protein. This sample has around 770,000 distinct CDR3 sequences, with around a fifth found just once. The sequenced sample consisted of blood, either unsorted or a sorted T cell fraction (not recorded which). The receptors derive from a male donor with ankylosing spondylitis.

The chain couples TRBV6-1 to TRBJ2-5, with 9 bases fitting TRBD2. The CDR3 has 14 residues. Germline assignment: CDR1 MNHNS and CDR2 SASEGT. With 7 bases clipped from V and 1 base from J, the junction kept 4 bases outside the gene matches. This CDR3 is CASKAGGFQETQYF. The CDR3 DNA reads TGTGCCAGCAAGGCGGGAGGGTTCCAAGAGACCCAGTACTTC.

This clonotype was detected only a few times. This rearrangement joins TRBV12-3 or TRBV12-4 to TRBJ2-1; 11 bases agree with TRBD2. The ends lost 1 base at V and 8 bases at J; junction bases unmatched: 7. The CDR3 loop spans 16 amino acids. The CDR3 loop is CASSLGWLAGGDEQFF. The DNA for the CDR3 is TGTGCCAGCAGTTTAGGATGGCTAGCGGGAGGAGATGAGCAGTTCTTC.

This clonotype was observed a few times. This chain links TRBV3-1 with TRBJ1-5, with D uncertain. Germline values: CDR1 LGHDT, CDR2 YNNKEL (reference sequence). The CDR3 totals 14 residues. Trimming removed 4 bases at V and 0 bases at J, with 7 bases between. CDR3 DNA: TGTGCCAGCAGCCGAGGGAGTAGCAATCAGCCCCAGCATTTT. This translates into CASSRGSSNQPQHF.

This clonotype appeared many times. The chain couples TRBV5-1 to TRBJ2-1, with 7 nucleotides matching TRBD2. This CDR3 has 14 amino acids. The V and J ends lost 4 bases and 4 bases, in that order; junction bases with no gene match: 5. CDR1 SGHRS and CDR2 YFSETQ come from the germline V gene. CDR3 sequence: CASSRTGGYNEQFF. The CDR3 DNA reads as TGCGCCAGCAGCCGGACCGGGGGGTACAATGAGCAGTTCTTC.

This clonotype was seen only a few times. The rearrangement links TRBV20-1 to TRBJ2-7, with TRBD2 matching over 14 bases. With 3 bases clipped from V and 5 bases from J, the junction kept 6 bases outside the gene matches. The CDR3 runs to 15 residues. Germline loops: CDR1 DFQATT, CDR2 SNEGSKA (reference sequence). CDR3 loop: CSASLWGLAGDEQYF. The CDR3 DNA reads as TGCAGTGCTAGTCTTTGGGGACTAGCGGGAGACGAGCAGTACTTC.

This clonotype turned up a few times. V is TRBV12-3 or TRBV12-4 and J is TRBJ2-3; TRBD2 is a possible D gene (7 bases). The V and J ends lost 8 bases and 2 bases respectively, with 20 bases between them. The CDR3 contains 16 residues. The CDR3 sequence is CASGAGAPRLTDTQYF. CDR3 DNA sequence: TGTGCCAGCGGTGCGGGGGCACCCAGACTCACAGATACGCAGTATTTT.

CDR3 in DNA: TGCGCCAGCAGTCTACTTTCTATGGAAAATGAGCAGTTCTTC. Protein sequence: CASSLLSMENEQFF. The V gene is TRBV4-1, the J gene TRBJ2-1; no definite D call. The CDR3 spans 14 residues. Germline lookup yields CDR1 MGHRA and CDR2 YSYEKL. The V end lost 6 bases, the J end lost 7 bases, and 16 bases lay between the germline ends.

V gene TRBV20-1 combines with J gene TRBJ2-3, with 7 positions matching TRBD2. V trimming: 3 bases; J trimming: 2 bases; junction bases outside the gene matches: 11. Germline V gene lookup returns CDR1 DFQATT and CDR2 SNEGSKA (reference sequence). The CDR3 is 16 amino acids. The CDR3 loop reads CSASNGLAEDTDTQYF. For the CDR3, the DNA is TGCAGTGCTAGCAACGGGCTAGCGGAAGACACAGATACGCAGTATTTT.

This chain connects TRBV11-1 to TRBJ2-2; D is perhaps TRBD1 (6 bases). Trimming shortened V by 6 bases and J by 5 bases, and 25 bases separated the two germline ends. Germline CDR1 reads SGHAT; CDR2 reads FQDESV (reference sequence). The CDR3 length is 18 residues. The CDR3 DNA is TGTGCCAGCAGACCACCCCCTAGGACAGAAAGGGGAACCGGGGAGCTGTTTTTT. Encoded protein: CASRPPPRTERGTGELFF.

This clonotype was seen at least ten times. The rearrangement links TRBV11-2 to TRBJ2-7, with 7 bases matching TRBD1. The CDR3 spans 14 residues. V lost 5 bases to trimming and J lost 0 bases; unmatched junction nucleotides: 4. Germline assignment: CDR1 SGHAT and CDR2 FQNNGV. CDR3 residues: CASSPGQVSYEQYF. The DNA of the CDR3 is TGTGCCAGCAGCCCCGGACAGGTCTCCTACGAGCAGTACTTC.

This clonotype appeared a few times. This sequence joins TRBV24-1 and TRBJ2-7; no firm D call. The ends were cut back, 4 bases at V and 3 bases at J, with 6 bases in the middle. Germline V gives CDR1 KGHDR, CDR2 SFDVKD. The CDR3 extends over 12 amino acids. The CDR3 sequence: CATSELFYEQYF. In DNA form, the CDR3 reads TGTGCCACCAGTGAATTGTTCTACGAGCAGTACTTC.

The chain joins TRBV6-1 to TRBJ1-5; possibly TRBD1 for D (5 bases). Trimming took off 6 bases at V and 9 bases at J, with 15 bases between the two ends. From germline, CDR1 is MNHNS and CDR2 SASEGT. The CDR3 totals 13 residues. The CDR3 sequence: CASRTVEEGPQHF. The CDR3 nucleotides read TGTGCCAGCAGGACAGTAGAAGAAGGGCCCCAGCATTTT.

This chain uses TRBV4-1 with TRBJ1-4, with no clear D. The CDR3 sequence is 18 residues long. CDR1 is MGHRA and CDR2 is YSYEKL in the germline V gene. V was shortened by 4 bases and J by 3 bases, with 21 bases between the two germline ends. Written as DNA, the CDR3 is TGCGCCAGCAGCCCCCTAGGGTCAAAGACTCTTCCTAATGAAAAACTGTTTTTT. This sequence encodes CASSPLGSKTLPNEKLFF.

V gene TRBV5-4 combines with J gene TRBJ2-1; TRBD2 matches 14 bases. Germline V gene data show CDR1 as SGHNT and CDR2 as YYREEE (reference sequence). With V trimmed by 5 bases and J by 9 bases, 13 bases remained unmatched. There are 17 residues in the CDR3. The CDR3 spells CASRPASTSGRASEQFF. In DNA, the CDR3 is TGTGCCAGCAGGCCGGCGTCGACTAGCGGGAGGGCCAGTGAGCAGTTCTTC.

This rearrangement joins TRBV12-3 or TRBV12-4 to TRBJ1-2; D uncertain. The CDR3 runs to 14 residues. The ends were cut back, 5 bases at V and 1 base at J, with 11 bases in the middle. CDR3: CASSAGNFNYGYTF. The CDR3 DNA follows: TGTGCCAGCAGTGCCGGGAATTTTAACTATGGCTACACCTTC.

V usage is TRBV30 and J usage is TRBJ1-1; 11 positions agree with TRBD1. Germline-derived CDR1 and CDR2 are GTSNPN and SVGIG (reference sequence). This CDR3 spans 13 amino acids. Trimming took 6 bases from V and 5 from J; bases not matched to a gene: 5. The CDR3 coding sequence is TGTGCCTGCGGGACAGGGGGTCGGACTGAAGCTTTCTTT. As protein: CACGTGGRTEAFF.

Comments on this clonotype: A junction end diverges from the germline sequence, so it may reflect a read error. The chain recombines TRBV12-3 or TRBV12-4 with TRBJ2-7, with 8 bases aligning to TRBD2. The CDR3 sequence is 16 residues long. The CDR3 coding sequence is TGTGCCAGCAGTTCACAAGCGGGAGACCTCTCCTACGAGCAGCACTTC. Its translation: CASSSQAGDLSYEQHF.

This clonotype was detected only a few times. The chain links TRBV7-9 to TRBJ2-5, with TRBD2 as a possible D gene (6 bases). Germline V gene data show CDR1 as SEHNR and CDR2 as FQNEAQ (reference sequence). The V end lost 1 base, the J end lost 0 bases, and 12 bases lay between the germline ends. This CDR3 comprises 16 residues. The CDR3 sequence is CASSLDQGGYQETQYF. Written as DNA, the CDR3 is TGTGCCAGCAGCTTAGACCAGGGAGGCTACCAAGAGACCCAGTACTTC. Together with reference TRBV7-9 and TRBJ2-5, the CDR3 gives the full variable domain: DTGVSQNPRHKITKRGQNVTFRCDPISEHNRLYWYRQTLGQGPEFLTYFQNEAQLEKSRLLSDRFSAERPKGSFSTLEIQRTEQGDSAMYLCASSLDQGGYQETQYFGPGTRLLVL.

The rearrangement joins TRBV7-9 to TRBJ2-1, with 13 bases lining up with TRBD2. In germline, CDR1 is SEHNR, CDR2 FQNEAQ (reference sequence). V trimming: 6 bases; J trimming: 3 bases; junction bases outside the gene matches: 5. The CDR3 is made up of 16 amino acids. The CDR3 here is CASRLLAGGRYNEQFF. The CDR3 DNA follows: TGTGCCAGCAGACTACTAGCGGGGGGGCGCTACAATGAGCAGTTCTTC. The variable domain in full, with the rest retrieved from reference TRBV7-9 and TRBJ2-1, is DTGVSQNPRHKITKRGQNVTFRCDPISEHNRLYWYRQTLGQGPEFLTYFQNEAQLEKSRLLSDRFSAERPKGSFSTLEIQRTEQGDSAMYLCASRLLAGGRYNEQFFGPGTRLTVL.

This clonotype was seen more than once but under ten times. The rearrangement uses TRBV7-6 and TRBJ2-1; 8 nucleotides match TRBD2. Trimming at V came to 5 bases and at J to 10 bases, leaving 7 bases not matched to a gene. Germline CDR1 reads SGHVS; CDR2 reads FNYEAQ. The length of the CDR3 is 13 residues. CDR3 sequence reads: CASSRTSSTEQFF. The CDR3 DNA is TGTGCCAGCAGCCGGACTAGCTCCACAGAGCAGTTCTTC.

This clonotype was picked up a small number of times. V usage is TRBV6-1 and J usage is TRBJ2-3; 9 bases fit TRBD2. The V segment lost 4 bases and the J segment 6 bases; nucleotides outside the gene matches: 8. The V gene's germline CDR1 is MNHNS and CDR2 SASEGT. The CDR3 extends over 15 amino acids. CDR3 nucleotide sequence: TGTGCCAGCAGTGCTCTAGCGGGGAATGCGGATACGCAGTATTTT. It yields the protein CASSALAGNADTQYF.

This chain connects TRBV7-3 to TRBJ2-6; D is ambiguous. The CDR3 has 16 amino acids. The germline V and J ends were trimmed by 4 bases and 2 bases, with 12 bases remaining between them. Germline V gene data show CDR1 as SGHTA and CDR2 as FQGTGA. The CDR3 protein is CASSSQPAPGANVLTF. CDR3 sequence (DNA): TGTGCCAGCAGCTCTCAACCCGCACCTGGGGCCAACGTCCTGACTTTC.

In its sample, this clonotype was seen a few times. This rearrangement joins TRBV7-9 to TRBJ2-1; TRBD1 aligns across 8 bases. Germline V CDR1 and CDR2: SEHNR, FQNEAQ (reference sequence). Losses at the gene ends were 6 bases for V and 5 bases for J; bases not matched to a gene: 15. The CDR3 contains 17 residues. Written as DNA, the CDR3 is TGTGCCAGCAGGGCCGGACAGGGTCTCGCCAAGGACAATGAGCAGTTCTTC. Residues: CASRAGQGLAKDNEQFF.

V usage is TRBV11-2 and J usage is TRBJ2-7; maybe TRBD1 (5 bases). The V gene lost 5 bases and the J gene lost 0 bases, with 14 bases spanning the gap. CDR3 length equals 15 residues. Germline lookup yields CDR1 SGHAT and CDR2 FQNNGV. The CDR3 DNA reads as TGTGCCAGCAGCAATGGACACACCGGCTCCTACGAGCAGTACTTC. This translates into CASSNGHTGSYEQYF.

V and J are TRBV28 and TRBJ2-5, with 7 bases matching TRBD1. Trimming removed 3 bases from V and 6 bases from J; junction bases left unmatched: 10. There are 15 residues in the CDR3. Germline-derived CDR1 and CDR2 are MDHEN and SYDVKM. CDR3: CASSLSGQAQKTQYF. The DNA for the CDR3 is TGTGCCAGCAGTTTGTCAGGACAGGCACAAAAGACCCAGTACTTC. The variable domain in full, with the rest retrieved from reference TRBV28 and TRBJ2-5, is DVKVTQSSRYLVKRTGEKVFLECVQDMDHENMFWYRQDPGLGLRLIYFSYDVKMKEKGDIPEGYSVSREKKERFSLILESASTNQTSMYLCASSLSGQAQKTQYFGPGTRLLVL.

The CDR3 coding sequence is TGTGCCAGCAGCGAGACAGGCAACTATAATTCACCCCTCCACTTT. This gives the protein CASSETGNYNSPLHF. This chain connects TRBV9 to TRBJ1-6; tentatively, D is TRBD1 (6 bases). The V end lost 3 bases, the J end lost 3 bases, and 10 bases lay between the germline ends. The CDR3 totals 15 residues. Germline V CDR1 and CDR2: SGDLS, YYNGEE. The full variable domain, its missing parts supplied by reference TRBV9 and TRBJ1-6, is DSGVTQTPKHLITATGQRVTLRCSPRSGDLSVYWYQQSLDQGLQFLIQYYNGEERAKGNILERFSAQQFPDLHSELNLSSLELGDSALYFCASSETGNYNSPLHFGNGTRLTVT.

This clonotype was counted a few times. The genes are TRBV6-7 and TRBJ2-1; 9 bases are a match to TRBD2. TRBV6-7 is annotated as an ORF whose role is uncertain. This CDR3 has 23 amino acids. Losses at the gene ends were 4 bases for V and 0 bases for J; bases not matched to a gene: 25. This CDR3 is CASSLMPQGKAGGPLSSYNEQFF. The DNA for the CDR3 is TGTGCCAGCAGTTTGATGCCCCAGGGGAAAGCGGGAGGCCCACTAAGCTCCTACAATGAGCAGTTCTTC.

This clonotype has just a few counts. The V call is TRBV21-1, the J call TRBJ2-7. TRBV21-1 is given as a pseudogene. This CDR3 comprises 14 residues. CDR3 residues: CASSKAPGPYEQYF. DNA for the CDR3: TGTGCCAGCAGCAAAGCCCCAGGGCCCTACGAGCAGTACTTC.